The following is a T cell receptor beta chain sequence with its context. Its target is not known. TCRdb's table, derived via immunoSEQ multiplex PCR, lists solely in-frame clones and lacks some. The profile shows 50,000 to 65,000 clones, roughly nine tenths of them singletons. This sample was taken from a study of identifying expanded T cells in peripheral blood. Broader study findings: Variance in clone template counts between roughly 2-week samples significantly increased with total template count across all healthy donors.

V gave up 3 bases and J gave up 4 bases, with 7 bases separating them. The CDR3 spans 13 residues. CDR1 and CDR2 from the germline V gene are SGHTA and FQGNSA. This clonotype originated in a person aged 18 to 70 in good health. The specimen sequenced was blood. The rearrangement joins TRBV7-2 to TRBJ1-5; D may be TRBD1 (6 bases). The CDR3 DNA follows: TGTGCCAGCAGCTTTCAGGGGAATCAGCCCCAGCATTTT. Encoded protein: CASSFQGNQPQHF. Supplemented by reference TRBV7-2 and TRBJ1-5, the full variable domain reads GAGVSQSPSNKVTEKGKDVELRCDPISGHTALYWYRQSLGQGLEFLIYFQGNSAPDKSGLPSDRFSAERTGGSVSTLTIQRTQQEDSAVYLCASSFQGNQPQHFGDGTRLSIL.